The rows below give T cell receptor beta chains drawn from one sample of a study of response to subunit inactivated influenza vaccine. TCRdb reprocessed the RT-PCR reads with MiXCR, giving one entry per CDR3 protein. The table lists roughly 570,000 distinct CDR3 sequences, 12% to 15% of them singletons. The sequences come from PBMCs from blood, collected roughly 13 days after vaccination. All receptors derive from a man over 45 who received an inactivated influenza vaccine. CDR3s include the opening cysteine and the closing phenylalanine or tryptophan. D genes are given only for firm matches. Rows may omit the clone size; those that give it use once, few, many or a size class.

clone_size: NA; v_call: TRBV11-2; j_call: TRBJ2-1; d_call: TRBD2; cdr3_aa: CASSLASGIHEQFF; cdr3_nt: TGTGCCAGCAGCTTAGCTAGCGGGATTCATGAGCAGTTCTTC
clone_size: few; v_call: TRBV7-2; j_call: TRBJ1-2; d_call: NA; cdr3_aa: CASSLLGHYGYTF; cdr3_nt: TGTGCCAGCAGCTTACTCGGTCACTATGGCTACACCTTC
clone_size: few; v_call: TRBV7-9; j_call: TRBJ2-7; d_call: NA; cdr3_aa: CASSLDMRRYEQYF; cdr3_nt: TGTGCCAGCAGCTTAGATATGCGGCGGTACGAGCAGTACTTC
clone_size: NA; v_call: TRBV20-1; j_call: TRBJ2-5; d_call: NA; cdr3_aa: CSAGGGRVQETQYF; cdr3_nt: TGCAGTGCTGGAGGAGGCCGGGTGCAAGAGACCCAGTACTTC
clone_size: NA; v_call: TRBV4-3; j_call: TRBJ2-3; d_call: TRBD2; cdr3_aa: CASSASGGVLDTQYF; cdr3_nt: TGCGCCAGCAGCGCTAGCGGGGGGGTCTTAGATACGCAGTATTTT
clone_size: few; v_call: TRBV5-1; j_call: TRBJ2-2; d_call: TRBD2; cdr3_aa: CASSLGLAGDGELFF; cdr3_nt: TGCGCCAGCAGCTTGGGACTAGCGGGAGACGGGGAGCTGTTTTTT
clone_size: few; v_call: TRBV10-3; j_call: TRBJ1-1; d_call: TRBD1; cdr3_aa: CAISESKEGQGAFF; cdr3_nt: TGTGCCATCAGTGAGTCGAAAGAGGGACAGGGAGCTTTCTTT
clone_size: few; v_call: TRBV9; j_call: TRBJ2-5; d_call: TRBD2; cdr3_aa: CASSGGATGGETQYF; cdr3_nt: TGTGCCAGCAGCGGAGGGGCTACGGGAGGAGAGACCCAGTACTTC
clone_size: few; v_call: TRBV6-1; j_call: TRBJ1-1; d_call: NA; cdr3_aa: CASIRTLNTEAFF; cdr3_nt: TGTGCCAGCATCCGGACGTTAAACACTGAAGCTTTCTTT
clone_size: few; v_call: TRBV5-1; j_call: TRBJ2-7; d_call: NA; cdr3_aa: CASSFTSAERTYEQYF; cdr3_nt: TGCGCCAGCAGCTTTACTTCGGCAGAACGCACCTACGAGCAGTACTTC